This TCR beta chain was captured by sequencing in a study of blood T cell repertoires in COVID-19. TCRdb keeps only in-frame clones here, not all; method: immunoSEQ multiplex PCR. The table lists under 300,000 clones, 80% to 90% of them singletons. This clone was counted once. Participant-reported clinical history was the basis for cohort assignment. The CDR3 totals 12 residues. V dropped 8 bases and J dropped 6 bases, with 11 bases sitting between them. This receptor was identified in a woman in her forties or fifties who had recovered from COVID-19. The specimen was PBMCs or T cells enriched from blood (not recorded which). The chain combines TRBV6-7 with TRBJ1-5; TRBD1 might be the D (5 bases). TRBV6-7 carries the ORF label, with uncertain function. CDR3 sequence reads: CASRRGSQPQHF. CDR3 coding DNA: TGTGCCAGCCGCCGGGGGAGTCAGCCCCAGCATTTT.